These T cell receptor beta chains were read from a single sample in a study of cytomegalovirus exposure and HLA in healthy donors. Profiled with immunoSEQ multiplex PCR; TCRdb holds only in-frame clones, not every one. The sample has tens of thousands of clones; 55% to 70% are singletons. Sequenced sample: PBMCs. These receptors were taken from a woman aged 50 to 60 in good health and CMV-seronegative. The CDR3 runs from the conserved cysteine through the conserved F or W. The order of the fields is V gene, D gene, clone size, J gene, CDR3 protein, CDR3 DNA. A D gene is named only where the DNA matches it firmly. Only part of the rows carry a size: once, few, many, or a class if the clone is expanded.

>TRBV10-2|-|-|TRBJ1-2
CASRHGGLGNYGYTF
TGCGCCAGCAGACATGGGGGACTCGGGAACTATGGCTACACCTTC
>TRBV7-9|-|-|TRBJ2-7
CASSPFDREQYF
TGTGCCAGCAGCCCTTTTGACAGGGAGCAGTACTTC
>TRBV10-3|-|-|TRBJ2-7
CAISVRLAYEQYF
TGTGCCATCAGTGTTAGGTTAGCCTACGAGCAGTACTTC
>TRBV18|-|few|TRBJ2-7
CASSPPAGYYEQYF
TGTGCCAGCTCACCACCGGCAGGGTACTACGAGCAGTACTTC
>TRBV7-9|-|-|TRBJ1-1
CASSLVGRQKGTEAFF
TGTGCCAGCAGCTTAGTGGGGAGGCAGAAGGGTACTGAAGCTTTCTTT
>TRBV6-5|TRBD1|-|TRBJ1-5
CASSYSTGDQPQHF
TGTGCCAGCAGTTACTCAACAGGGGATCAGCCCCAGCATTTT
>TRBV2|TRBD1|-|TRBJ1-2
CASSGGTGNYGYTF
TGTGCCAGCAGTGGAGGGACAGGCAACTATGGCTACACCTTC
>TRBV4-2|-|-|TRBJ2-7
CASSQELSAASYEQYF
TGTGCCAGCAGCCAAGAGTTGTCTGCGGCTAGCTACGAGCAGTACTTC
>TRBV28|TRBD2|-|TRBJ2-3
CASSLLPTTLRQNVAGASTDTQYF
TGTGCCAGCAGTTTACTCCCTACTACCCTAAGACAAAATGTAGCGGGAGCTAGCACAGATACGCAGTATTTT
>TRBV21-1|-|-|TRBJ1-4
CASSIRDSLKLFF
TGTGCCAGCAGCATCCGGGACAGTCTAAAACTGTTTTTT
>TRBV5-6|-|-|TRBJ1-2
CASSLSGYYGYTF
TGTGCCAGCAGCTTGTCAGGATACTATGGCTACACCTTC
>TRBV6-6|TRBD1|-|TRBJ1-1
CASIGTGGVVTEAFF
TGTGCCAGCATCGGGACAGGGGGAGTCGTGACTGAAGCTTTCTTT
>TRBV9|-|-|TRBJ1-1
CASGRGRGLNTEAFF
TGTGCCAGCGGCCGGGGGAGGGGTCTGAACACTGAAGCTTTCTTT
>TRBV30|-|-|TRBJ2-1
CAWSVLGGQFF
TGTGCCTGGAGTGTACTCGGGGGGCAGTTCTTC
>TRBV18|-|-|TRBJ2-3
CASSPPSSYDTQYF
TGTGCCAGCTCACCACCGAGTAGCTACGATACGCAGTATTTT
>TRBV2|TRBD2|-|TRBJ2-7
CASSYTSGTYEQYF
TGTGCCAGCAGTTACACTAGCGGTACCTACGAGCAGTACTTC
>TRBV21-1|-|-|TRBJ2-5
CASSKALDGKETQYF
TGTGCCAGCAGCAAAGCGCTGGACGGGAAAGAGACCCAGTACTTC
>TRBV5-4|-|-|TRBJ2-5
CASSLEGTGGTQYF
TGTGCCAGCAGCTTGGAGGGGACCGGGGGGACCCAGTACTTC
>TRBV28|TRBD1|-|TRBJ2-7
CASNSRGLSYEQYF
TGTGCCAGCAACTCCAGGGGGCTCTCCTACGAGCAGTACTTC
>TRBV29-1|TRBD1|-|TRBJ2-7
CSVEGTGAGEQYF
TGCAGCGTTGAGGGGACAGGGGCAGGCGAGCAGTACTTC
>TRBV19|-|-|TRBJ2-1
CASSIAGADEQFF
TGTGCCAGTAGTATTGCGGGGGCCGATGAGCAGTTCTTC
>TRBV18|TRBD1|-|TRBJ2-7
CASSPETGSAYEQYF
TGTGCCAGCTCACCGGAGACAGGGTCAGCCTACGAGCAGTACTTC
>TRBV28|-|-|TRBJ1-2
CASSLWMDTSGYTF
TGTGCCAGCAGTTTATGGATGGACACAAGTGGCTACACCTTC
>TRBV4-1|-|-|TRBJ1-1
CASSQAGRSEAFF
TGCGCCAGCAGCCAAGCCGGGAGGTCTGAAGCTTTCTTT
>TRBV4-3|TRBD2|-|TRBJ2-1
CASSQVASGSFYNEQFF
TGCGCCAGCAGCCAAGTAGCTAGCGGGAGTTTCTACAATGAGCAGTTCTTC
>TRBV6-1|TRBD2|once|TRBJ2-7
CASSRAGDFYEQYF
TGTGCCAGTAGTAGGGCGGGAGATTTTTACGAGCAGTACTTC
>TRBV4-3|-|-|TRBJ1-5
CASSQEWPGINQPQHF
TGCGCCAGCAGCCAAGAATGGCCGGGGATCAATCAGCCCCAGCATTTT
>TRBV6-6|-|once|TRBJ1-1
CASSYSPQGNTEAFF
TGTGCCAGCAGTTACTCACCCCAGGGGAACACTGAAGCTTTCTTT
>TRBV7-3|-|many|TRBJ2-3
CASSPGSHTDTQYF
TGTGCCAGCAGCCCCGGGTCACACACAGATACGCAGTATTTT
>TRBV5-1|TRBD1|-|TRBJ2-2
CASSLISQTGATGELFF
TGCGCCAGCAGCTTGATTTCTCAGACAGGGGCCACCGGGGAGCTGTTTTTT
>TRBV7-9|-|-|TRBJ1-3
CASSYLASGNTIYF
TGTGCCAGCAGCTACTTAGCCTCTGGAAACACCATATATTTT
>TRBV28|TRBD1|once|TRBJ1-3
CASSLSGQGGNTIYF
TGTGCCAGCAGTTTATCGGGACAGGGAGGAAACACCATATATTTT
>TRBV5-6|TRBD1|-|TRBJ2-2
CASSFPTGSAGELFF
TGTGCCAGCAGCTTTCCGACAGGGAGTGCGGGGGAGCTGTTTTTT
>TRBV9|-|-|TRBJ2-7
CASSVAQEGEQYF
TGTGCCAGCAGCGTAGCCCAGGAGGGCGAGCAGTACTTC
>TRBV5-1|-|-|TRBJ1-2
CASGYGYGYTF
TGCGCCAGCGGGTACGGGTATGGCTACACCTTC
>TRBV18|-|few|TRBJ2-6
CASSPVGGSGANVLTF
TGTGCCAGCTCGCCCGTCGGGGGTTCTGGGGCCAACGTCCTGACTTTC
>TRBV28|-|-|TRBJ2-5
CASSLLNKETQYF
TGTGCCAGCAGTCTGCTAAATAAAGAGACCCAGTACTTC
>TRBV28|-|-|TRBJ2-7
CASSLNRGSSYEQYF
TGTGCCAGCAGTTTGAATCGGGGGAGCTCCTACGAGCAGTACTTC
>TRBV5-1|-|-|TRBJ1-3
CASSLGAGSGNTIYF
TGCGCCAGCAGCTTGGGTGCGGGCTCTGGAAACACCATATATTTT
>TRBV4-1|TRBD1|few|TRBJ2-7
CASSQDGTGYREQYF
TGCGCCAGCAGCCAAGATGGGACAGGGTATCGCGAGCAGTACTTC
>TRBV28|TRBD1|-|TRBJ1-4
CASSAGGQDNEKLFF
TGTGCCAGCAGTGCAGGGGGGCAAGATAATGAAAAACTGTTTTTT
>TRBV19|-|-|TRBJ1-5
CASSIRGLGNQPQHF
TGTGCCAGTAGTATACGGGGTCTAGGCAATCAGCCCCAGCATTTT
>TRBV29-1|TRBD1|-|TRBJ1-2
CSEKGQGSYGYTF
TGCAGCGAGAAAGGACAGGGCTCCTATGGCTACACCTTC
>TRBV30|-|-|TRBJ1-1
CAWSVTNPLQAFF
TGTGCCTGGAGTGTGACAAACCCCTTACAAGCTTTCTTT
>TRBV7-6|TRBD1|few|TRBJ1-1
CASSLVSTGIRNTEAFF
TGTGCCAGCAGCTTGGTCTCGACAGGGATCAGGAACACTGAAGCTTTCTTT
>TRBV6-5|TRBD2|-|TRBJ2-3
CASSYSGSGGTDTQYF
TGTGCCAGCAGTTACTCGGGTAGCGGGGGCACAGATACGCAGTATTTT
>TRBV7-6|-|-|TRBJ2-1
CASSLRLGVGQFF
TGTGCCAGCAGCTTACGACTAGGGGTTGGGCAGTTCTTC
>TRBV18|TRBD1|-|TRBJ2-7
CASSLLRGQHEQYF
TGTGCCAGCTCACTGCTCAGGGGGCAGCACGAGCAGTACTTC
>TRBV29-1|-|-|TRBJ2-6
CSVDTGAGANVLTF
TGCAGCGTCGATACAGGTGCTGGGGCCAACGTCCTGACTTTC
>TRBV5-1|-|-|TRBJ1-2
CASSLAGHTQTPLTKGYTF
TGCGCCAGCAGCTTAGCGGGACATACTCAGACTCCACTAACTAAAGGCTACACCTTC
>TRBV28|TRBD2|-|TRBJ2-1
CASSGRVAGNNEQFF
TGTGCCAGCAGTGGGAGGGTAGCGGGGAACAATGAGCAGTTCTTC
>TRBV5-1|-|-|TRBJ2-7
CASSLSPRAYEQYF
TGCGCCAGCAGCTTATCACCCAGGGCCTACGAGCAGTACTTC
>TRBV4-3|TRBD2|-|TRBJ2-1
CASSQDSGRHNEQFF
TGCGCCAGCAGCCAAGATAGCGGGAGGCACAATGAGCAGTTCTTC
>TRBV28|-|many|TRBJ1-4
CASSSITGTNEKLFF
TGTGCCAGCAGTTCTATTACAGGGACCAATGAAAAACTGTTTTTT
>TRBV28|TRBD1|-|TRBJ1-2
CASSSSGTGGSGYTF
TGTGCCAGCAGTTCATCGGGGACAGGGGGAAGTGGCTACACCTTC
>TRBV18|TRBD2|-|TRBJ2-1
CASSPIKAGDFYEQFF
TGTGCCAGCTCACCAATTAAAGCGGGAGATTTCTATGAGCAGTTCTTC
>TRBV28|-|-|TRBJ1-2
CASSLEVGARRGYGYTF
TGTGCCAGCAGTTTAGAGGTCGGGGCGCGGAGGGGCTATGGCTACACCTTC
>TRBV7-2|TRBD2|-|TRBJ2-5
CASSLARGLAGTQYF
TGTGCCAGCAGCTTAGCGCGGGGACTAGCGGGGACCCAGTACTTC
>TRBV2|TRBD1|few|TRBJ1-2
CATQGVNGYTF
TGTGCCACCCAGGGGGTCAACGGCTACACCTTC
>TRBV7-9|-|-|TRBJ1-1
CSSTYRGSTEAFF
TGTTCCAGCACTTACCGGGGGAGCACTGAAGCTTTCTTT